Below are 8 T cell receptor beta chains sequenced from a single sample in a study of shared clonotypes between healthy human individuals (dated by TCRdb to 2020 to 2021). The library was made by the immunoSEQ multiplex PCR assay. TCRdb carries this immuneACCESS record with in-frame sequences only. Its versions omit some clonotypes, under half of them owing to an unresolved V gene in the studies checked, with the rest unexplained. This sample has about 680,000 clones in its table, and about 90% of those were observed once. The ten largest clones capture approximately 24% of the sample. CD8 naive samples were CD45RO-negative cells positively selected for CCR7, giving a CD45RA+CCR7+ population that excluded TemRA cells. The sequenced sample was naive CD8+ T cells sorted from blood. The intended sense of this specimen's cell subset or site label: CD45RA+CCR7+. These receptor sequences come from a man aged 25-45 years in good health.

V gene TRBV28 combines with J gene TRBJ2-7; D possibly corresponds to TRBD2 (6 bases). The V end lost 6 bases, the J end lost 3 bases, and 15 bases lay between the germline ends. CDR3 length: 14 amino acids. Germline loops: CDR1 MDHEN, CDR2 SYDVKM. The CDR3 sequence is CASRGREPYYEQYF. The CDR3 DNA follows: TGTGCCAGCAGGGGGCGGGAACCTTACTACGAGCAGTACTTC.

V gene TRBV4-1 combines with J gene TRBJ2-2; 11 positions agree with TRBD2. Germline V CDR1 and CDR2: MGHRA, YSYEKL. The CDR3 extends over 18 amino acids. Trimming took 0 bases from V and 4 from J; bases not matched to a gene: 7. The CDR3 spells CASSQDPGLAGGTGELFF. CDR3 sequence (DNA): TGCGCCAGCAGCCAAGATCCCGGGCTAGCGGGGGGCACCGGGGAGCTGTTTTTT.

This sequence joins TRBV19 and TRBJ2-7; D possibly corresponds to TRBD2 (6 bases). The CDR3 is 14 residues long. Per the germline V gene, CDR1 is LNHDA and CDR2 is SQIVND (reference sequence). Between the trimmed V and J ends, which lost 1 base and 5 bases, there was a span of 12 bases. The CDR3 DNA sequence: TGTGCCAGTAGTATAGGAGGAGGGGTCGACGAGCAGTACTTC. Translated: CASSIGGGVDEQYF.

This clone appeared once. CDR3 in amino acids: CASRAPLSYNEQFF. As DNA, the CDR3 is TGTGCCAGCAGAGCTCCCCTCAGCTACAATGAGCAGTTCTTC. The J gene is TRBJ2-1, the V gene TRBV11-1; no reliable D call. The germline gives CDR1 SGHAT, CDR2 FQDESV (reference sequence). V was shortened by 6 bases and J by 3 bases, with 12 bases between the two germline ends. The CDR3 length is 14 residues.

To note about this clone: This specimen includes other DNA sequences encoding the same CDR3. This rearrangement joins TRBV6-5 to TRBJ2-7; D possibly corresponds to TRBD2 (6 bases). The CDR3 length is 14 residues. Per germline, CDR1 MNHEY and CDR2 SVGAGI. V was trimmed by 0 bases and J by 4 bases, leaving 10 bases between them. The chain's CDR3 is CASSYSSGVYEQYF. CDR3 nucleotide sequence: TGTGCCAGCAGTTACTCGTCGGGGGTGTACGAGCAGTACTTC.

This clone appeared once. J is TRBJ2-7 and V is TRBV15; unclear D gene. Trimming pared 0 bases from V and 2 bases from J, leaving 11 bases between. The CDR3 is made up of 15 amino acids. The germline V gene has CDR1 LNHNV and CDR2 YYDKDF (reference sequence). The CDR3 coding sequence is TGTGCCACCAGCAGAGATCTAGGCAGAACCTACGAGCAGTACTTC. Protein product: CATSRDLGRTYEQYF.

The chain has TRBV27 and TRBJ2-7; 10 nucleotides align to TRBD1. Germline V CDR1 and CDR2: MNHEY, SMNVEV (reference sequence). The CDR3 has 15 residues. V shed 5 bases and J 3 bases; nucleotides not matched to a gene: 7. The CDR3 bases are TGTGCCAGCAGTCCGACGACAGGGGGCTTCTACGAGCAGTACTTC. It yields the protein CASSPTTGGFYEQYF.

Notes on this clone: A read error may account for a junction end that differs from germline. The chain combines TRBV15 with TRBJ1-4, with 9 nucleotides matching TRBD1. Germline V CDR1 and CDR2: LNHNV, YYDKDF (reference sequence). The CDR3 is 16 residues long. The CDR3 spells CATSREPGTGNVKLFF. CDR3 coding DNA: TGTGCCACCAGCAGAGAGCCCGGGACAGGGAATGTAAAACTGTTTTTT.